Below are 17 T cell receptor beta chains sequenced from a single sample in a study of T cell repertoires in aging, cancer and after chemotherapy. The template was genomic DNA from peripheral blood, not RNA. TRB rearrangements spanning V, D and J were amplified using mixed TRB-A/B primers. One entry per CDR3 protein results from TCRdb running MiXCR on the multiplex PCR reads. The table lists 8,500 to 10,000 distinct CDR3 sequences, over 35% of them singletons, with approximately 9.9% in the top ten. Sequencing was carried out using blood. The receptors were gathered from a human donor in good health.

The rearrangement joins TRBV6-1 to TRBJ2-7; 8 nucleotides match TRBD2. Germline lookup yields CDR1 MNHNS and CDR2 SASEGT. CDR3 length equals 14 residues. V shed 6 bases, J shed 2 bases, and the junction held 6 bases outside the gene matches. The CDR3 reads CASSLSGTTYEQYF. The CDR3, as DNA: TGTGCCAGCAGCCTTAGCGGGACCACCTACGAGCAGTACTTC.

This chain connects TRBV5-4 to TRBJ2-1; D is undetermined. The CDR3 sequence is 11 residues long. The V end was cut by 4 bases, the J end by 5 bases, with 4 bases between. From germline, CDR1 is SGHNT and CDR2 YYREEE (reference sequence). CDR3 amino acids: CASSLNNEQFF. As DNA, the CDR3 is TGTGCCAGCAGCCTTAACAATGAGCAGTTCTTC. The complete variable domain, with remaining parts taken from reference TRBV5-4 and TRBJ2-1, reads ETGVTQSPTHLIKTRGQQVTLRCSSQSGHNTVSWYQQALGQGPQFIFQYYREEENGRGNFPPRFSGLQFPNYSSELNVNALELDDSALYLCASSLNNEQFFGPGTRLTVL.

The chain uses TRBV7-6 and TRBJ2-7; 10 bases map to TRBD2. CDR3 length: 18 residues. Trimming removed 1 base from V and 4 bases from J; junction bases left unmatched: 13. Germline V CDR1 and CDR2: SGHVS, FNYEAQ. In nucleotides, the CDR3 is TGTGCCAGCAGCTTAGACGGGACTAGCGCGAGCGGGGCGTACGAGCAGTACTTC. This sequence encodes CASSLDGTSASGAYEQYF.

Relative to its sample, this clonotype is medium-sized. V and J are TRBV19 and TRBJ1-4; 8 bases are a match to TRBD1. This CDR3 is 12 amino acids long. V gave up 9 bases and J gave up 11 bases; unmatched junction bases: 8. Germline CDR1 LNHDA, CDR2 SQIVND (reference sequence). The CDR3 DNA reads TGTGCCAGCTCGACAGGGGTCGGGAAACTGTTTTTT. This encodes CASSTGVGKLFF.

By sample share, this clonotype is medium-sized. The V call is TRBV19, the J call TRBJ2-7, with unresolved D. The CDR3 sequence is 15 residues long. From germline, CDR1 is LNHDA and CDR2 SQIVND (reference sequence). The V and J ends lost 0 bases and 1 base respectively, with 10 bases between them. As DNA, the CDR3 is TGTGCCAGTAGTATAGATCGAGGAGCGTCCTACGAGCAGTACTTC. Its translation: CASSIDRGASYEQYF.

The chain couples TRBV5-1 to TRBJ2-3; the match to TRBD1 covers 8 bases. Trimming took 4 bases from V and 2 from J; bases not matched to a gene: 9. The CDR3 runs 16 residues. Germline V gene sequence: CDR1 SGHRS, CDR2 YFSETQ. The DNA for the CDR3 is TGCGCCAGCAGCGGGGGACAGGTGTCCTCCACAGATACGCAGTATTTT. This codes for CASSGGQVSSTDTQYF. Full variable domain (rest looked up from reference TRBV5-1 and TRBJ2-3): KAGVTQTPRYLIKTRGQQVTLSCSPISGHRSVSWYQQTPGQGLQFLFEYFSETQRNKGNFPGRFSGRQFSNSRSEMNVSTLELGDSALYLCASSGGQVSSTDTQYFGPGTRLTVL.

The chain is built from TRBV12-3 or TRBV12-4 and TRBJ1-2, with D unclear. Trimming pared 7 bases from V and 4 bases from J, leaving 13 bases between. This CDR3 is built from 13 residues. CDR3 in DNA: TGTGCCAGCACTCCTCTCCCGACCTATGGCTACACCTTC. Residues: CASTPLPTYGYTF.

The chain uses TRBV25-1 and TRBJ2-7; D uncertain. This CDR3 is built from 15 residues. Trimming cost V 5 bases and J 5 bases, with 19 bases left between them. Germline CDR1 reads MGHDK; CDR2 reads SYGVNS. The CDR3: CASSYGYSGVHEQYF. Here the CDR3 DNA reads TGTGCCAGCAGTTACGGATATTCGGGCGTGCACGAGCAGTACTTC.

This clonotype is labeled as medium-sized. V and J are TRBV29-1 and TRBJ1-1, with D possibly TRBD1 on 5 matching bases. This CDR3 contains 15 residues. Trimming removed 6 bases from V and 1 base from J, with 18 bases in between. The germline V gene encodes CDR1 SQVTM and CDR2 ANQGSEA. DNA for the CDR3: TGCAGCGTCGACCGGCCAGTGGGGGGGAACACTGAAGCTTTCTTT. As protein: CSVDRPVGGNTEAFF.

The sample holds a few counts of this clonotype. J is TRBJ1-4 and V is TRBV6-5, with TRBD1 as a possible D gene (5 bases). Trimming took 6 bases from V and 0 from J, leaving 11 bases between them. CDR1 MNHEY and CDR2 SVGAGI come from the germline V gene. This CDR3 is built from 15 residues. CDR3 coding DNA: TGTGCCAGCAGGAGGGGTGATTCAACTAATGAAAAACTGTTTTTT. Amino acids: CASRRGDSTNEKLFF.

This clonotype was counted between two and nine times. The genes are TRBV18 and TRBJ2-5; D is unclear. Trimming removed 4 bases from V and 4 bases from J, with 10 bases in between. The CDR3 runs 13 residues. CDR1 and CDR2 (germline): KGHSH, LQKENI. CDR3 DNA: TGTGCCAGCTCACAACCCCGGGTAGAGACCCAGTACTTC. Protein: CASSQPRVETQYF.

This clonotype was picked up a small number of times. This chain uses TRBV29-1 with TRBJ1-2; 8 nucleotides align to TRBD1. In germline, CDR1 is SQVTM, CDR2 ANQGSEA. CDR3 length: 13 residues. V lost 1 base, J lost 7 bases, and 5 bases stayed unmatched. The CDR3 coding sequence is TGCAGCGTTGAAGGACAGGGGAAGGGTGGCTACACCTTC. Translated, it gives CSVEGQGKGGYTF.

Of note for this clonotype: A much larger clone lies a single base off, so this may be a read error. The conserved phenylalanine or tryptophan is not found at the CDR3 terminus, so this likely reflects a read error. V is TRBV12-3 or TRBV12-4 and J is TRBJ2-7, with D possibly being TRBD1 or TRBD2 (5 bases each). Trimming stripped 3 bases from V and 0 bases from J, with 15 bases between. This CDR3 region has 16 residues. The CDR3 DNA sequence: TGTGCCAGCAGTTTTGGGTGGGGTGGGGGCTCCTACGAGCAGTACATC. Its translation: CASSFGWGGGSYEQYI.

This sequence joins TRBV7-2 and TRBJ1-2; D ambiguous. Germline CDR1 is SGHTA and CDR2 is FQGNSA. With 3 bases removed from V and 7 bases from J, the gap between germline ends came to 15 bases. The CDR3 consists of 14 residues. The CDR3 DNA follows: TGTGCCAGCAGCTTTGAAAACGCGGTATTTGGCTACACCTTC. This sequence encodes CASSFENAVFGYTF.

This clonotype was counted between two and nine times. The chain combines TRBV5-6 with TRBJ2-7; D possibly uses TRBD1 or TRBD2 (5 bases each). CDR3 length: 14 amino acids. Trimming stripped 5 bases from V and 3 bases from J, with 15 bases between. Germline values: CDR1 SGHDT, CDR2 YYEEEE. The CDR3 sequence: CASSSIGTVYEQYF. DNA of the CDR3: TGTGCCAGCAGTTCAATCGGGACGGTCTACGAGCAGTACTTC.

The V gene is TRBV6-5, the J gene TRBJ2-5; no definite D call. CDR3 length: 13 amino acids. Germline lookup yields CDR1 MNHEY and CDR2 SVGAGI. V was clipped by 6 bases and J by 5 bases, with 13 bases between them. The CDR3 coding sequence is TGTGCCAGCAGGGCAGGCCCTGGGGAGACCCAGTACTTC. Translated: CASRAGPGETQYF.

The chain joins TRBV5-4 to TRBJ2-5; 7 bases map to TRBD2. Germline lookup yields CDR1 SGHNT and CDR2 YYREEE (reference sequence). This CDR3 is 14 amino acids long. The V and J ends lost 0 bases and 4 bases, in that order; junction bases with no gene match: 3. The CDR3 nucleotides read TGTGCCAGCAGCTTGGGTGGGACTACAGAGACCCAGTACTTC. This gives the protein CASSLGGTTETQYF. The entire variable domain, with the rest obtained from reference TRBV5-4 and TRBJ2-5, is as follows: ETGVTQSPTHLIKTRGQQVTLRCSSQSGHNTVSWYQQALGQGPQFIFQYYREEENGRGNFPPRFSGLQFPNYSSELNVNALELDDSALYLCASSLGGTTETQYFGPGTRLLVL.